This TCR beta chain was observed in a study of T cell responses to AZD1222 COVID-19 vaccine. CDR1 MGHRA and CDR2 YSYEKL come from the germline V gene. The length of the CDR3 is 14 residues. The J segment lost 7 bases and the V segment lost 3 bases, leaving 5 bases of the junction unmatched. In this sample, this clone turned up a few times. The protocol was immunoSEQ multiplex PCR, while the TCRdb copy is restricted to in-frame clones and leaves out a portion. The repertoire holds just under 100,000 clones, with nearly 90% as singletons. The receptor's source is an adult in good health. The chain recombines TRBV4-1 with TRBJ2-1, with 8 bases identical to TRBD2. Here the sequenced sample was peripheral blood, taken on day 0 of AZD1222 vaccination. The CDR3, as DNA: TGCGCCAGCAGCCAGGGACTAGGATCTAATGAGCAGTTCTTC. As protein: CASSQGLGSNEQFF.